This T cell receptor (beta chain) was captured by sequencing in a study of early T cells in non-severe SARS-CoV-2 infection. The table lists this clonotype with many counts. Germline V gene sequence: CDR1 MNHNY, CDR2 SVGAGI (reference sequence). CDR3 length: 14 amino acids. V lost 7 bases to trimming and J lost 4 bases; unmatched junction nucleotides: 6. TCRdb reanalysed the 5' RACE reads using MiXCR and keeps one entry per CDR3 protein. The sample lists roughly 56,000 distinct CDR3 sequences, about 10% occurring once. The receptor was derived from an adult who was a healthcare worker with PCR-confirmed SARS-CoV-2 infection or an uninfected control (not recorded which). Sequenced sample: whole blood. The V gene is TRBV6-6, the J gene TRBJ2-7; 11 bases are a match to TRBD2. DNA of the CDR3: TGTGCCAGCACCCTACTAGCGGGAGTGTACGAGCAGTACTTC. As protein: CASTLLAGVYEQYF.